The T cell receptor beta chain described here comes from a study of control samples from healthy donors and cancer patients. Using immunoSEQ multiplex PCR, the repertoire was profiled, and TCRdb retains in-frame clones only, with some absent. The top ten clones hold about an eighth of a sample with about 250,000 clones, over 70% of them seen once. The V gene's germline CDR1 is SNHLY and CDR2 FYNNEI. V lost 4 bases to trimming and J lost 12 bases, with 15 bases between them. There are 12 residues in the CDR3. The V and J genes are TRBV2 and TRBJ1-2, with D maybe TRBD1 (5 bases). The specimen was PBMCs. The source of this sequence is a woman aged 55-69 years with lung cancer. CDR3 DNA sequence: TGTGCCAGCAGTGCGGGACTGTTAGCCGACACCTTC. This encodes CASSAGLLADTF.